The 21 T cell receptor beta chains presented below share a single source sample, sequenced in a study of cytomegalovirus exposure and HLA in healthy donors. The repertoire was sequenced with immunoSEQ multiplex PCR; TCRdb's copy has only in-frame clones and lacks some. The data hold about 160,000 clones, with about 95% observed a single time. The sequencing input was PBMCs. These receptors were taken from a woman under 30 in good health and CMV-seronegative.

The chain recombines TRBV6-1 with TRBJ2-7; 14 bases are a match to TRBD2. The CDR3 has 17 amino acids. Unmatched junction bases numbered 7, after V lost 2 bases and J lost 4 bases. Germline V gives CDR1 MNHNS, CDR2 SASEGT. Here the CDR3 reads CASSEYGLAGGIYEQYF. In nucleotides, the CDR3 is TGTGCCAGCAGTGAATACGGACTAGCGGGGGGTATATACGAGCAGTACTTC.

The rearrangement links TRBV19 to TRBJ2-7; 10 bases match TRBD1. Germline lookup yields CDR1 LNHDA and CDR2 SQIVND (reference sequence). The CDR3 spans 14 residues. The V gene end was trimmed by 7 bases and the J gene end by 7 bases; junction bases not matched to a gene: 10. CDR3 DNA: TGTGCCAGTAACCCGGGACAGGGGTTAGGGGAGCAGTACTTC. Protein: CASNPGQGLGEQYF.

V usage is TRBV5-1 and J usage is TRBJ1-2; the D gene is possibly TRBD1 (6 bases). CDR1 and CDR2 (germline): SGHRS, YFSETQ. The CDR3 has 15 amino acids. V was pared by 6 bases and J by 5 bases, with 20 bases between. The CDR3 spells CASTPGGAEGYGYTF. The DNA of the CDR3 is TGCGCCAGCACCCCCGGGGGGGCCGAAGGGTATGGCTACACCTTC.

CDR3 region: CASSSASGGADTQYF. CDR3 DNA sequence: TGTGCCAGCAGCTCTGCTAGCGGGGGGGCAGATACGCAGTATTTT. This chain uses TRBV7-2 with TRBJ2-3; TRBD2 matches at 12 bases. The CDR3 covers 15 residues. The germline V gene has CDR1 SGHTA and CDR2 FQGNSA. The J segment lost 4 bases and the V segment lost 4 bases, leaving 3 bases of the junction unmatched.

V gene TRBV29-1 combines with J gene TRBJ1-1; D is unclear. The germline V gene encodes CDR1 SQVTM and CDR2 ANQGSEA. This CDR3 has 18 residues. Trimming removed 4 bases at V and 0 bases at J, with 24 bases between. The CDR3 reads CSVVKTYRVLHLNTEAFF. For the CDR3, the DNA is TGCAGCGTTGTGAAGACGTACCGGGTTCTTCACTTGAACACTGAAGCTTTCTTT.

The rearrangement uses TRBV2 and TRBJ1-1, with 7 positions matching TRBD1. J was trimmed by 5 bases and V by 9 bases; bases with no gene match: 9. The CDR3 extends over 13 amino acids. Germline lookup yields CDR1 SNHLY and CDR2 FYNNEI. CDR3 sequence reads: CARMTGSGTEAFF. CDR3 nucleotide sequence: TGTGCCAGGATGACAGGGTCGGGGACTGAAGCTTTCTTT.

This clone has just one count. The chain has TRBV7-3 and TRBJ1-2; the D gene is possibly TRBD1 (5 bases). The CDR3 sequence is 13 residues long. Trimming shortened V by 5 bases and J by 4 bases, and 11 bases separated the two germline ends. Looked up from germline, CDR1 is SGHTA and CDR2 is FQGTGA. CDR3 nucleotides: TGTGCCAGCAGCCCTGGAAGGGGCTATGGCTACACCTTC. Its protein product is CASSPGRGYGYTF.

J is TRBJ1-1 and V is TRBV29-1, with 7 bases matching TRBD1. The CDR3 is made up of 12 amino acids. Germline CDR1 is SQVTM and CDR2 is ANQGSEA. V lost 7 bases to trimming and J lost 5 bases; unmatched junction nucleotides: 7. CDR3 region: CSGRQGWTEAFF. CDR3 nucleotides: TGCAGCGGCCGACAGGGTTGGACTGAAGCTTTCTTT.

V usage is TRBV7-2 and J usage is TRBJ2-5; 7 bases are a match to TRBD2. This CDR3 region has 12 residues. Per germline, CDR1 SGHTA and CDR2 FQGNSA. V gave up 3 bases and J gave up 5 bases; unmatched junction bases: 0. The CDR3 DNA is TGTGCCAGCAGCTTTAGCGGGGAGACCCAGTACTTC. Amino acid sequence: CASSFSGETQYF.

This clone was counted once. The V call is TRBV29-1, the J call TRBJ2-7, with D unclear. The CDR3 loop spans 12 amino acids. Germline-derived CDR1 and CDR2 are SQVTM and ANQGSEA. With 3 bases removed from V and 4 bases from J, the gap between germline ends came to 10 bases. The DNA of the CDR3 is TGCAGCGTTGAGGCACCGGGTTACGAGCAGTACTTC. It encodes CSVEAPGYEQYF.

This clone was picked up one time. V and J are TRBV29-1 and TRBJ2-1; weak D call: TRBD1 (6 bases). Deletions cut 1 base from V and 3 bases from J, with 13 bases between. Germline V gene data show CDR1 as SQVTM and CDR2 as ANQGSEA. CDR3 length equals 15 residues. Here the CDR3 DNA reads TGCAGCGTTGAAGGAAGGGACACTCGCTACAATGAGCAGTTCTTC. It is translated as CSVEGRDTRYNEQFF.

V and J are TRBV11-2 and TRBJ1-1; D perhaps matches TRBD1 (5 bases). CDR1 and CDR2 (germline): SGHAT, FQNNGV. V lost 1 base, J lost 0 bases, and 15 bases lay in between. The CDR3 loop spans 17 amino acids. Here the CDR3 reads CASSLAGKNRLNTEAFF. Here the CDR3 DNA reads TGTGCCAGCAGCTTAGCGGGCAAGAACAGGCTGAACACTGAAGCTTTCTTT.

J is TRBJ1-1 and V is TRBV5-4; D is perhaps TRBD1 (6 bases). Germline lookup yields CDR1 SGHNT and CDR2 YYREEE (reference sequence). This CDR3 contains 16 residues. Trimming cost V 4 bases and J 5 bases, with 21 bases left between them. The CDR3 DNA follows: TGTGCCAGCAGCACCTTCCCGGGGGGCGGGGGTACTGAAGCTTTCTTT. Its translation is CASSTFPGGGGTEAFF.

V and J are TRBV9 and TRBJ2-3; D gene uncertain. The CDR3 extends over 13 amino acids. Germline V gives CDR1 SGDLS, CDR2 YYNGEE. The V end was cut by 3 bases, the J end by 6 bases, with 11 bases between. CDR3 bases: TGTGCCAGCAGCGGCGGTTCCTTTGATACGCAGTATTTT. Residues: CASSGGSFDTQYF.

This chain uses TRBV4-3 with TRBJ2-5; 10 nucleotides align to TRBD1. V dropped 4 bases and J dropped 5; count of bases not matched to a gene: 7. CDR3 size: 15 residues. Germline V gene data show CDR1 as LGHNA and CDR2 as YSLEER. The CDR3 DNA reads as TGCGCCAGCAGCCTCCGACAGGGGGCTCTTGAGACCCAGTACTTC. Translated: CASSLRQGALETQYF.

This chain joins TRBV7-2 and TRBJ2-5, with 9 bases aligning to TRBD2. This CDR3 is built from 15 residues. Germline values: CDR1 SGHTA, CDR2 FQGNSA. Trimming removed 1 base from V and 4 bases from J; junction bases left unmatched: 4. In DNA form, the CDR3 reads TGTGCCAGCAGCTTAGGGGGTAGCGGGGGAGAGACCCAGTACTTC. This translates into CASSLGGSGGETQYF.

The chain links TRBV19 to TRBJ2-3; 7 bases align to TRBD1. The CDR3 length is 14 residues. Germline lookup yields CDR1 LNHDA and CDR2 SQIVND (reference sequence). V lost 7 bases and J lost 0; bases outside the gene matches: 4. Here the CDR3 DNA reads TGTGCCAGTATCAAGGACAGGAGCACAGATACGCAGTATTTT. It translates to CASIKDRSTDTQYF.

The chain couples TRBV19 to TRBJ2-4; TRBD1 matches at 8 bases. V was clipped by 1 base and J by 5 bases; unmatched bases: 10. The CDR3 runs 17 residues. Germline CDR1 reads LNHDA; CDR2 reads SQIVND (reference sequence). The CDR3 reads CASSIGRTGRYENIQYF. As DNA, the CDR3 is TGTGCCAGTAGTATAGGGAGGACAGGGCGGTATGAAAACATTCAGTACTTC.

V gene TRBV5-1 combines with J gene TRBJ2-7; 7 bases align to TRBD1. The CDR3 has 15 residues. Germline V gene lookup returns CDR1 SGHRS and CDR2 YFSETQ. Germline trimming cut 5 bases from V and 2 bases from J; bases unmatched to any gene: 10. CDR3 region: CASRLRGGEPYEQYF. The CDR3 coding sequence is TGCGCCAGCAGGTTACGAGGGGGCGAGCCCTACGAGCAGTACTTC.

The chain is built from TRBV19 and TRBJ1-6, with 9 positions matching TRBD1. This CDR3 has 15 amino acids. Germline CDR1 and CDR2: LNHDA and SQIVND (reference sequence). Germline trimming cut 5 bases from V and 7 bases from J; bases unmatched to any gene: 6. This CDR3 is CASSDGQGYNSPLHF. CDR3 DNA: TGTGCCAGTAGTGATGGACAGGGGTACAATTCACCCCTCCACTTT.

The rearrangement uses TRBV2 and TRBJ2-2, with a weak D call TRBD2 (6 bases). The CDR3 consists of 15 residues. Germline values: CDR1 SNHLY, CDR2 FYNNEI. The V gene lost 6 bases and the J gene lost 5 bases, with 16 bases spanning the gap. The CDR3 sequence is CASSAGTFQTGELFF. CDR3 sequence (DNA): TGTGCCAGCAGCGCCGGGACTTTCCAAACCGGGGAGCTGTTTTTT.